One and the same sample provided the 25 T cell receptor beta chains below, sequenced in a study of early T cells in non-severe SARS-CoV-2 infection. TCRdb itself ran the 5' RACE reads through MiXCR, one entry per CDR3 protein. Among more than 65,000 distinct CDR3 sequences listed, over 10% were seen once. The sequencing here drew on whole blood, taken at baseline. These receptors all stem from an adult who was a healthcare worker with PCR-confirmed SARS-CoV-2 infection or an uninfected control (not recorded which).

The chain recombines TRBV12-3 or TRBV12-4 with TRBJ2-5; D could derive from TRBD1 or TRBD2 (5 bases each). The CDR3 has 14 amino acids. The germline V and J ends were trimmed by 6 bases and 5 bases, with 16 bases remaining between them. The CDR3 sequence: CASRLVGVSETQYF. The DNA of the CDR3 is TGTGCCAGCAGGCTAGTGGGGGTATCGGAGACCCAGTACTTC.

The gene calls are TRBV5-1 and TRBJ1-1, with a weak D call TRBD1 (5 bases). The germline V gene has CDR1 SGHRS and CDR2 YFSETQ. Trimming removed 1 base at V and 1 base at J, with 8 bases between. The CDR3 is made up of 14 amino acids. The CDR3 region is CASSLNGGNTEAFF. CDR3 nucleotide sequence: TGCGCCAGCAGCTTGAATGGGGGGAACACTGAAGCTTTCTTT. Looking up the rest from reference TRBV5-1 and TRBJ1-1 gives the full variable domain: KAGVTQTPRYLIKTRGQQVTLSCSPISGHRSVSWYQQTPGQGLQFLFEYFSETQRNKGNFPGRFSGRQFSNSRSEMNVSTLELGDSALYLCASSLNGGNTEAFFGQGTRLTVV.

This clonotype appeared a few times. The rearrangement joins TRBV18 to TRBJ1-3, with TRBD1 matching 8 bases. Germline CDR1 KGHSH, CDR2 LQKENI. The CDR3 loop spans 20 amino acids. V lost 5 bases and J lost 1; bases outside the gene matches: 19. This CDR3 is CASSTGPGQVSAVSGNTIYF. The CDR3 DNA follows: TGTGCCAGCTCAACGGGCCCGGGACAGGTCTCCGCCGTTTCTGGAAACACCATATATTTT.

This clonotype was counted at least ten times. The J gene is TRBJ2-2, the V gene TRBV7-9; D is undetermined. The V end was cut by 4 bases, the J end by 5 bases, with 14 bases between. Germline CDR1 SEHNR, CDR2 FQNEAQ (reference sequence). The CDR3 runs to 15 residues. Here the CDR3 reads CASSYDGQPTGELFF. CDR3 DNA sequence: TGTGCCAGCAGCTATGACGGGCAGCCAACCGGGGAGCTGTTTTTT.

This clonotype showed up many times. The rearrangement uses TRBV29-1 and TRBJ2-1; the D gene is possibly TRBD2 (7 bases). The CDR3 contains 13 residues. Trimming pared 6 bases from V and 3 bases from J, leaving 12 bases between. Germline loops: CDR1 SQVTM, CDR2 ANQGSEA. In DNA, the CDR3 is TGCAGCGTCACCGGGGGGCTCTACAATGAGCAGTTCTTC. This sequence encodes CSVTGGLYNEQFF.

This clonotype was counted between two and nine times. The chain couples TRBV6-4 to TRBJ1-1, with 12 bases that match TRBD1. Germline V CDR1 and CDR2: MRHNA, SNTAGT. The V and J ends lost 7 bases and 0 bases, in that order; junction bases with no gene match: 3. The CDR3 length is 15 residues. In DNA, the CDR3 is TGTGCCAGCACCGGGACAGGGGGCATGAACACTGAAGCTTTCTTT. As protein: CASTGTGGMNTEAFF.

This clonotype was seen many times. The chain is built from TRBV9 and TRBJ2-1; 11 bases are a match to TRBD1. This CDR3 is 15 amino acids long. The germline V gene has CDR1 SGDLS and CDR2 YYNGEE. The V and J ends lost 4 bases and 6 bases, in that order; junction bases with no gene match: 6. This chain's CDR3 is CASSLGQGAGNEQFF. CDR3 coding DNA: TGTGCCAGCAGCCTAGGACAGGGGGCTGGCAATGAGCAGTTCTTC. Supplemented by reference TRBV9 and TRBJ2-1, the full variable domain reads DSGVTQTPKHLITATGQRVTLRCSPRSGDLSVYWYQQSLDQGLQFLIQYYNGEERAKGNILERFSAQQFPDLHSELNLSSLELGDSALYFCASSLGQGAGNEQFFGPGTRLTVL.

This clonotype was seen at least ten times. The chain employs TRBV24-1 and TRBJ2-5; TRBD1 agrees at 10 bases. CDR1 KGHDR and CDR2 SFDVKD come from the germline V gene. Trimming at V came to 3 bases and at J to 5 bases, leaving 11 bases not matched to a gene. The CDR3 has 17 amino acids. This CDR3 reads CATSDPGQGTSRETQYF. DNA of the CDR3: TGTGCCACCAGTGATCCGGGACAGGGGACCTCCCGGGAGACCCAGTACTTC.

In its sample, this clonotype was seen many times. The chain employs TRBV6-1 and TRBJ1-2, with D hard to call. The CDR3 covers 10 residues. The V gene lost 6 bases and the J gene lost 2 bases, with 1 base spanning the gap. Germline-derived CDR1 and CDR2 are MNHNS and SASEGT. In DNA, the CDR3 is TGTGCCAGCAGCAACTATGGCTACACCTTC. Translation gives CASSNYGYTF.

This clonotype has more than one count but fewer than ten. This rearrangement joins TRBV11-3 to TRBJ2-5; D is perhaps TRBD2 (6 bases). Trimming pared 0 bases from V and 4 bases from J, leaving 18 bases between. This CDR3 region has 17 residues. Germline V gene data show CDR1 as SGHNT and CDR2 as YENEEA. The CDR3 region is CASSLDSPGGRGETQYF. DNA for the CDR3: TGTGCCAGCAGCTTAGATTCACCCGGGGGAAGGGGAGAGACCCAGTACTTC.

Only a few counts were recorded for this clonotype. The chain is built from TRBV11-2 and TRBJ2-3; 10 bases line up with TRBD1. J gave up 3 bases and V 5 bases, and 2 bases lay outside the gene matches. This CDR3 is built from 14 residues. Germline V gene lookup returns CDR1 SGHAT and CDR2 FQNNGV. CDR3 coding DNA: TGTGCCAGCAGCCGGACAGGGGGAACAGATACGCAGTATTTT. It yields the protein CASSRTGGTDTQYF.

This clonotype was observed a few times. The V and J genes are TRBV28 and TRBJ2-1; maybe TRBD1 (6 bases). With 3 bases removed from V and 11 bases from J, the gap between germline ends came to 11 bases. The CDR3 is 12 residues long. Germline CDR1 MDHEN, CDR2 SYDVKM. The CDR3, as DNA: TGTGCCAGCAGTTTGAGTAGGGACAAGCAGTTCTTC. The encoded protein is CASSLSRDKQFF.

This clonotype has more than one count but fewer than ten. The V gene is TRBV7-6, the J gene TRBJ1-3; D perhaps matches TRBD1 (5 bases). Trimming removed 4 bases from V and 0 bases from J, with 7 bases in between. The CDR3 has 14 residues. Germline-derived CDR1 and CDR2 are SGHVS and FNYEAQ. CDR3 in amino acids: CASSWDRSGNTIYF. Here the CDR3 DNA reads TGTGCCAGCAGCTGGGACCGCTCTGGAAACACCATATATTTT.

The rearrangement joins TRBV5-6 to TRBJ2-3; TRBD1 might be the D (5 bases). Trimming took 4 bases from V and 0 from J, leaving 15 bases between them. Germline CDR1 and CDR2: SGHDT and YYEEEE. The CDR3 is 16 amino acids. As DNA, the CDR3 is TGTGCCAGCAGCCTCCTAGGGGTGGCGAGCACAGATACGCAGTATTTT. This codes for CASSLLGVASTDTQYF.

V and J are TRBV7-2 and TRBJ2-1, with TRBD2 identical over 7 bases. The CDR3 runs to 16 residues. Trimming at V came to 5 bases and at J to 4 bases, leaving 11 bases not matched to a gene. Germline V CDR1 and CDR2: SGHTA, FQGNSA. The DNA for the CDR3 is TGTGCCAGCAGCCTGCGGACGGGGGGACCTTACAATGAGCAGTTCTTC. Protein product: CASSLRTGGPYNEQFF.

CDR3 residues: CASSPGNHPRTDTQYF. In DNA form, the CDR3 reads TGTGCCAGCAGTCCTGGGAACCACCCCAGAACAGATACGCAGTATTTT. The chain combines TRBV12-3 or TRBV12-4 with TRBJ2-3; D ambiguous. The CDR3 is made up of 16 amino acids. V was clipped by 5 bases and J by 3 bases, with 18 bases between them.

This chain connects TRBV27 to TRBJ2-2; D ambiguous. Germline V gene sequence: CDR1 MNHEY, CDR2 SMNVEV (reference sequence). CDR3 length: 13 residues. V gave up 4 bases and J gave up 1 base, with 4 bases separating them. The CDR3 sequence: CASSSVNTGELFF. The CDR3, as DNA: TGTGCCAGCAGTTCAGTGAACACCGGGGAGCTGTTTTTT.

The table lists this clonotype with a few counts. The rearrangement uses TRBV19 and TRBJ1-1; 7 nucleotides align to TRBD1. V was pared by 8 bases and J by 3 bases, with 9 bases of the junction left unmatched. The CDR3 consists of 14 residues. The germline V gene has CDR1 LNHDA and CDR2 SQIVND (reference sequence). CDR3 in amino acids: CASETNRGDTEAFF. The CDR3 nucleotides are TGTGCCAGTGAGACTAACAGGGGTGACACTGAAGCTTTCTTT.

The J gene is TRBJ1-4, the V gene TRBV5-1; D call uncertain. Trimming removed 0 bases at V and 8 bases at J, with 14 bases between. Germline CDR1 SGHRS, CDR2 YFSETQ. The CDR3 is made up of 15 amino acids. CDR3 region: CASSLASRVEEKLFF. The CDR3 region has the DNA TGCGCCAGCAGCTTGGCCTCGAGGGTTGAAGAAAAACTGTTTTTT.

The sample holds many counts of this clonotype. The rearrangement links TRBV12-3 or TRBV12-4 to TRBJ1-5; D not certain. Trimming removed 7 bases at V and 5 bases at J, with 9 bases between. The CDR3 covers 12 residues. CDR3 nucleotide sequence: TGTGCCAGCAAGGGAATGCATCAGCCCCAGCATTTT. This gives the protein CASKGMHQPQHF.

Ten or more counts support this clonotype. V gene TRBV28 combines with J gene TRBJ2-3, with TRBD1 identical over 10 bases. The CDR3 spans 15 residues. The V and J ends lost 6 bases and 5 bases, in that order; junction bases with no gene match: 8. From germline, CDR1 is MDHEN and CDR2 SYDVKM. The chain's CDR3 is CASSKDRGRGDTQYF. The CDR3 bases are TGTGCCAGCAGCAAAGACAGGGGGCGAGGAGATACGCAGTATTTT.

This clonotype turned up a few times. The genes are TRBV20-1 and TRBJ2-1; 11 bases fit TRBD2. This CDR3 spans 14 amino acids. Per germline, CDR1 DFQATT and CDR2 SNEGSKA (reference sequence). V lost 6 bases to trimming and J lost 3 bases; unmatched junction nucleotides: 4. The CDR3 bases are TGCAGTGCAACGACTAGCGGGGTCTACAATGAGCAGTTCTTC. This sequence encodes CSATTSGVYNEQFF.

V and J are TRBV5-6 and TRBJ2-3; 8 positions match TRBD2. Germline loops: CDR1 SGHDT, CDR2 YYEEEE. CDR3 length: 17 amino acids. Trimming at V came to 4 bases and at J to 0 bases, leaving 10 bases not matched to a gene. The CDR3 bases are TGTGCCAGCAGCCCCCGTCGGGGGGGCCGGAGCACAGATACGCAGTATTTT. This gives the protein CASSPRRGGRSTDTQYF.

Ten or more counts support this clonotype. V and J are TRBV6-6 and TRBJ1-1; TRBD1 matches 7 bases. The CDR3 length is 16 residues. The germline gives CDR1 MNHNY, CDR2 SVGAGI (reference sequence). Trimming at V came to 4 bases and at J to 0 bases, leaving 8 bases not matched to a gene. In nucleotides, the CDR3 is TGTGCCAGCAGTTCCCAAGCCGGGACAGTGAACACTGAAGCTTTCTTT. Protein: CASSSQAGTVNTEAFF.

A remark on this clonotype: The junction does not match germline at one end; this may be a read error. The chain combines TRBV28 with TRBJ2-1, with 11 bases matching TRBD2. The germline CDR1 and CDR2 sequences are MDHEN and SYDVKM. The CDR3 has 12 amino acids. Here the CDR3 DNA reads TGTGCCAGCAGTTCGCCACTAGCGGGGGTGGTCTTC. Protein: CASSSPLAGVVF.